The 16 T cell receptor beta chains in this list originate from one sample, sequenced in a study of cytomegalovirus exposure and HLA in healthy donors. PCR was performed using 60 Vbeta and 13 Jbeta primers. TCRdb's copy holds only in-frame clones and misses some; the assay was immunoSEQ multiplex PCR. This repertoire shows more than 200,000 clones, around 79% found once; its top ten account for 0.2% to 0.25%. Sequencing was done on a sample of PBMCs. The receptors originated from a girl under 10 years old in good health and CMV-seronegative.

This clone was observed a handful of times. The V call is TRBV10-3, the J call TRBJ1-4; D is unresolved. Germline V gene sequence: CDR1 ENHRY, CDR2 SYGVKD. CDR3 size: 14 residues. V lost 10 bases and J 2 bases, leaving 14 bases between the germline ends. CDR3 in DNA: TGTGCCACCCCCCGGAGGGCGACTAATGAAAAACTGTTTTTT. Translating it yields CATPRRATNEKLFF.

This clone showed up just once. The rearrangement links TRBV5-1 to TRBJ2-1; D perhaps matches TRBD1 (5 bases). V lost 1 base and J 7 bases, leaving 6 bases between the germline ends. The CDR3 length is 12 residues. Looked up from germline, CDR1 is SGHRS and CDR2 is YFSETQ. This CDR3 is CASSLQGNEQFF. The CDR3 DNA is TGCGCCAGCAGCTTGCAGGGAAATGAGCAGTTCTTC.

The sample holds one count of this clone. The CDR3 loop is CASSRGGGFFDTQYF. The CDR3 nucleotides read TGTGCCAGCAGCAGGGGGGGCGGATTCTTCGATACGCAGTATTTT. The V call is TRBV7-2, the J call TRBJ2-3, with a possible D match to TRBD2 (7 bases). Looked up from germline, CDR1 is SGHTA and CDR2 is FQGNSA. Trimming removed 5 bases from V and 6 bases from J, with 18 bases in between. This CDR3 is 15 amino acids long. Full variable domain (missing parts from reference TRBV7-2 and TRBJ2-3): GAGVSQSPSNKVTEKGKDVELRCDPISGHTALYWYRQSLGQGLEFLIYFQGNSAPDKSGLPSDRFSAERTGGSVSTLTIQRTQQEDSAVYLCASSRGGGFFDTQYFGPGTRLTVL.

The chain couples TRBV7-3 to TRBJ2-1; 8 bases are shared with TRBD2. This CDR3 contains 15 residues. Germline assignment: CDR1 SGHTA and CDR2 FQGTGA. The J segment lost 8 bases and the V segment lost 5 bases, leaving 11 bases of the junction unmatched. The CDR3 DNA reads TGTGCCAGCAGCCCCACCGGGGGGGCCGAGTATGAGCAGTTCTTC. This encodes CASSPTGGAEYEQFF. The whole variable domain, filled in from reference TRBV7-3 and TRBJ2-1, reads GAGVSQTPSNKVTEKGKYVELRCDPISGHTALYWYRQSLGQGPEFLIYFQGTGAADDSGLPNDRFFAVRPEGSVSTLKIQRTERGDSAVYLCASSPTGGAEYEQFFGPGTRLTVL.

The chain carries TRBV19 and TRBJ2-7, with TRBD1 identical over 7 bases. CDR3 length: 12 amino acids. Germline V gives CDR1 LNHDA, CDR2 SQIVND (reference sequence). After removal of 4 bases from V and 5 bases from J, the junction contained 2 bases not matched to a gene. CDR3 coding DNA: TGTGCCAGTAGTAACAGGGGCCACGAGCAGTACTTC. It encodes CASSNRGHEQYF.

The chain couples TRBV5-1 to TRBJ1-2; D uncertain. Germline assignment: CDR1 SGHRS and CDR2 YFSETQ. Trimming took off 1 base at V and 3 bases at J, with 10 bases between the two ends. The CDR3 runs 14 residues. Here the CDR3 DNA reads TGCGCCAGCAGCTTGCTGACTAGGGACTATGGCTACACCTTC. This codes for CASSLLTRDYGYTF.

V usage is TRBV5-1 and J usage is TRBJ2-1, with 8 positions matching TRBD2. Trimming removed 5 bases from V and 1 base from J; junction bases left unmatched: 11. Germline V gene data show CDR1 as SGHRS and CDR2 as YFSETQ. This CDR3 is built from 17 residues. CDR3 coding DNA: TGCGCCAGCAGGCCGCTGGCGTTAGCGGGATCCTACAATGAGCAGTTCTTC. Translating gives CASRPLALAGSYNEQFF.

This clone was recorded a few times. The chain carries TRBV2 and TRBJ2-1, with 9 bases matching TRBD2. Germline V gene sequence: CDR1 SNHLY, CDR2 FYNNEI. With V trimmed by 3 bases and J by 3 bases, 3 bases remained unmatched. CDR3 length: 15 residues. DNA for the CDR3: TGTGCCAGCAGTGAGAGGACTAGCGACTACAATGAGCAGTTCTTC. This translates into CASSERTSDYNEQFF.

The genes are TRBV7-9 and TRBJ2-5, with 7 bases matching TRBD2. The V segment lost 7 bases and the J segment 5 bases; nucleotides outside the gene matches: 19. The CDR3 has 17 amino acids. Germline loops: CDR1 SEHNR, CDR2 FQNEAQ (reference sequence). The CDR3 coding sequence is TGTGCCAGCACACCTTTCGCGGGAGCGATCCCCCGGGAGACCCAGTACTTC. Protein sequence: CASTPFAGAIPRETQYF.

The rearrangement links TRBV19 to TRBJ2-2; 8 bases are shared with TRBD2. Trimming at V came to 7 bases and at J to 6 bases, leaving 7 bases not matched to a gene. Germline CDR1 is LNHDA and CDR2 is SQIVND (reference sequence). The CDR3 is 14 residues long. The CDR3 reads CASIGLAPPGELFF. Written as DNA, the CDR3 is TGTGCCAGTATCGGACTAGCTCCGCCCGGGGAGCTGTTTTTT.

The chain joins TRBV7-6 to TRBJ1-1; TRBD1 matches at 8 bases. There are 16 residues in the CDR3. The germline V gene encodes CDR1 SGHVS and CDR2 FNYEAQ. Trimming at V came to 1 base and at J to 4 bases, leaving 8 bases not matched to a gene. Here the CDR3 DNA reads TGTGCCAGCAGCTTAGGAAGTATGACAGGGGTCACTGAAGCTTTCTTT. Encoded protein: CASSLGSMTGVTEAFF.

The gene calls are TRBV9 and TRBJ2-1; the match to TRBD2 covers 12 bases. Germline trimming cut 3 bases from V and 5 bases from J; bases unmatched to any gene: 12. The CDR3 has 18 residues. CDR1 and CDR2 from the germline V gene are SGDLS and YYNGEE. The CDR3 loop reads CASSAEGRTSGNNNEQFF. The CDR3 DNA reads TGTGCCAGCAGCGCCGAAGGTCGGACTAGCGGGAACAACAATGAGCAGTTCTTC.

The chain combines TRBV29-1 with TRBJ2-3; 8 nucleotides match TRBD2. Germline trimming cut 4 bases from V and 5 bases from J; bases unmatched to any gene: 2. CDR1 and CDR2 from the germline V gene are SQVTM and ANQGSEA. The CDR3 contains 12 residues. CDR3 amino acids: CSVASGRDTQYF. DNA for the CDR3: TGCAGCGTTGCCAGCGGGAGAGATACGCAGTATTTT.

This chain uses TRBV4-2 with TRBJ2-3, with TRBD2 matching over 10 bases. This CDR3 is built from 16 residues. After removal of 4 bases from V and 6 bases from J, the junction contained 10 bases not matched to a gene. Germline V gene data show CDR1 as LGHNA and CDR2 as YNFKEQ. CDR3 sequence: CASSPRSLAGADTQYF. In DNA, the CDR3 is TGTGCCAGCAGCCCCCGGAGTCTAGCGGGGGCGGATACGCAGTATTTT.

This sequence joins TRBV2 and TRBJ2-7; TRBD1 aligns across 10 bases. This CDR3 is 17 amino acids long. The V gene's germline CDR1 is SNHLY and CDR2 FYNNEI. The V gene end was trimmed by 7 bases and the J gene end by 3 bases; junction bases not matched to a gene: 15. The CDR3 DNA reads as TGTGCCAGCAATAGCGGGACAGGGGTTTTTAGGGTCTACGAGCAGTACTTC. Its translation is CASNSGTGVFRVYEQYF.

The chain has TRBV27 and TRBJ2-7; 12 bases fit TRBD2. Germline-derived CDR1 and CDR2 are MNHEY and SMNVEV (reference sequence). V was clipped by 5 bases and J by 7 bases; unmatched bases: 3. The CDR3 covers 13 residues. This CDR3 is CASSLGTSGEQYF. The DNA of the CDR3 is TGTGCCAGCAGTCTTGGGACTAGCGGGGAGCAGTACTTC.